This T cell receptor (beta chain) derives from a study of shared clonotypes between healthy human individuals (TCRdb year 2020). Background for the entire study: The cohort comprised two women and three men aged 18 to 49 years. For each donor, CD4 naive and CD4 memory were each run on three plates, CD8 naive on two plates, and CD8 memory on one plate. To estimate repertoire size and how much clonotypes are shared between individuals, the study performed deep sequencing of blood TCR repertoires from roughly five healthy adults. Different laboratories and diverse techniques were used to prepare libraries and sequence TCR repertoires, to increase sequencing depth and limit assay-specific biases. Per donor, leukapheresis produced somewhere between about 0.9 and 10 billion PBMCs. Overall study results and their limits: Rarefaction of sorted-subset datasets indicated incomplete sequencing despite the large sequencing depth. Only blood was sampled, and tissue TCR repertoires likely differ from those in blood. Larger estimated clonotype richness was generally found for naive subsets than for memory subsets. The small number of donors limited the genetic and exposure-history diversity represented. Compared with non-shared clonotypes, the clonotypes found in all four sorted-subset donors had higher generation probabilities. Based on pairwise subsampling, the degree of clonotype sharing among donors was expected to be affected by sequencing depth. Sharing across a few donors was observed for about 5% of naive CD4, 3% to 4% of naive CD8, roughly 2.4% of memory CD4, and approximately 0.41% of memory CD8 clonotypes.

As to this clone: Which antigen it targets is not known. Base quality data are lacking; no much larger clone is found one base away.

The donors were healthy, HIV-negative adults who had no recently reported acute infections or vaccinations. Only Caucasian adults living in Nashville, Tennessee, USA were represented among the donors. CD8 memory samples consisted of magnetically selected CD45RO+ cells combined with CCR7-negative CD45RA+ effector memory (TemRA) cells. After blood collection by leukapheresis, PBMCs were isolated using Ficoll-Histopaque density gradient centrifugation and then cryopreserved in the vapor phase of liquid nitrogen. Purity and quantity of every magnetically sorted T cell population were checked by analytical flow cytometry. Genomic DNA was isolated from each sorted fraction and quantified by UV absorbance on a Nanodrop 2000c. Using the deep immunoSEQ assay, multiplex PCR amplified TCR CDR3 regions from genomic DNA. Extracted genomic DNA from each cell subset was distributed evenly across all wells of several immunoSEQ 96-well plates, and each plate was treated as a replicate. Each replicate PCR for sorted subsets received around 210 ng genomic DNA, equal to about 30,000 T cell genomes. Purified libraries were quantified with a Qubit 3.0 fluorometer, sized on a Bioanalyzer 2100, and re-quantified with the KAPA Library Quantification kit. A separate single-read 150-cycle Illumina NextSeq 550 flow cell was used to sequence each immunoSEQ 96-well plate. The study's own analysis went as follows. Because the immunoSEQ output included only junctional sequences and no quality scores, the filtering could not be the same as the filtering used for full-length reads. Sequences were annotated with PyIR, a Python wrapper for IgBLAST v1.9, and V/J genes and CDR3 were assigned using IMGT germline references. Reads were filtered out if the reads had weak V/J assignments (E-value above 1e-6), no CDR3, stop codons, out-of-frame junctions, or ambiguous translated residues. V3J clonotypes were defined as sequences sharing an identical inferred V gene, J gene, and CDR3 amino acid sequence. Percentage overlap between repertoires was calculated by dividing the number of shared unique clonotypes by the size of the smaller repertoire. RTK rarefaction, the Chao1 estimator, and Recon v2.1 estimates of unobserved clonotypes were used to assess repertoire richness. OLGA was used to compute generation probabilities for all TCRbeta clonotypes that the gDNA method yielded from a handful of donors. Sourced from immuneACCESS, this table was stored by TCRdb with only in-frame sequences that have V and J called. A share of the clones is absent; for the studies checked, an unresolved V gene accounts for under half, and the remainder has no known explanation. V and J calls and clone size follow that table, whereas D and trimming were derived from the DNA. For this sample the table gives about 380,000 clones, of which about 96% were detected only once. More than 0.3% of the sample is held by the ten biggest clonotypes.

V lost 0 bases and J lost 7 bases; the stretch between them is 13 bases long. There are 13 amino acids in the CDR3, from cysteine to phenylalanine inclusive. Just CDR3 DNA is preserved here, 39 bases in frame from base 1. Sequences GTSNPN (CDR1) and SVGIG (CDR2) are obtained from the germline V gene (reference sequence). The chain uses TRBV30 and TRBJ2-7; the D segment cannot be called with confidence. This clonotype originated in a man between 25 and 39 years old in good health. The sample was memory CD8+ T cells sorted from blood. Interpreted using the paper, the cell subset or site label stands for: CD45RO+ cells pooled with CCR7-negative TemRA cells. The CDR3 region: CAWSVSDGREQYF. The DNA sequence is as follows: TGTGCCTGGAGTGTATCGGACGGGCGGGAGCAGTACTTC.